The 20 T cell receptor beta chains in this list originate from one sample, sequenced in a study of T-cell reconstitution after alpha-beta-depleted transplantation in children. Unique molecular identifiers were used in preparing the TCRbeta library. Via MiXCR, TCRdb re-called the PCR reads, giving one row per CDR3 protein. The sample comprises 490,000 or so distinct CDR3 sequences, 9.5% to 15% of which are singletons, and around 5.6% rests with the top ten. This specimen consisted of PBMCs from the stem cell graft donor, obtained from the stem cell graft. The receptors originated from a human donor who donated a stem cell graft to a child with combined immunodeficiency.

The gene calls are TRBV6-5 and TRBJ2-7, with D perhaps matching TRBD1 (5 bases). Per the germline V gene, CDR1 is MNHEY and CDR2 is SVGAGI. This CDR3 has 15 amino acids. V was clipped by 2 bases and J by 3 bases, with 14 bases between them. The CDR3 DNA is TGTGCCAGCAGTTACGATCAGGGCCCTCTCTACGAGCAGTACTTC. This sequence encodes CASSYDQGPLYEQYF.

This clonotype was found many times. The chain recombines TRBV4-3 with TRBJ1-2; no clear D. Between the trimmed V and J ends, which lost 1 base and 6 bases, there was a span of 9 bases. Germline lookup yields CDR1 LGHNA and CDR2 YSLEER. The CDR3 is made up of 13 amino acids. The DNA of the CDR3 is TGCGCCAGCAGCCAAGGGTCAGCCCATGGCTACACCTTC. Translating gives CASSQGSAHGYTF.

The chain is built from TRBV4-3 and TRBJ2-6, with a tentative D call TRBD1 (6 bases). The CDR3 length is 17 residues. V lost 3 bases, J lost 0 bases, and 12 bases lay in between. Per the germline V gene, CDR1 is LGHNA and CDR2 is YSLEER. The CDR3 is CASSHGQYSSGANVLTF. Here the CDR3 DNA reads TGCGCCAGCAGCCACGGACAGTACTCCTCTGGGGCCAACGTCCTGACTTTC.

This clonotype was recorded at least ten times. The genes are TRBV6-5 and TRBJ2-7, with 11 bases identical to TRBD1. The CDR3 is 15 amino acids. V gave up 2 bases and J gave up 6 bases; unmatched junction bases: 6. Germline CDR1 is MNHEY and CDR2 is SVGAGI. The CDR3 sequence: CASSYHPGTGGEQYF. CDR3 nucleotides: TGTGCCAGCAGTTACCATCCCGGGACAGGGGGCGAGCAGTACTTC.

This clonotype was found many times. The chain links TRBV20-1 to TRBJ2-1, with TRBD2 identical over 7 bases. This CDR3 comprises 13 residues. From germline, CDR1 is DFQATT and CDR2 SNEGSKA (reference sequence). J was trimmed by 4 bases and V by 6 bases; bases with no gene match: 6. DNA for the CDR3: TGCAGTGCGGAGCGGCGGGGGTACAATGAGCAGTTCTTC. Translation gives CSAERRGYNEQFF.

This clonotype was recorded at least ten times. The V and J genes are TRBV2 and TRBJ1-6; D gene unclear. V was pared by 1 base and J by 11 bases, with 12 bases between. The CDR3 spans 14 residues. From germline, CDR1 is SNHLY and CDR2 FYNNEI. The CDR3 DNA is TGTGCCAGCAGTGAAGGTGGGGATATTACACCCCTCCACTTT. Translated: CASSEGGDITPLHF.

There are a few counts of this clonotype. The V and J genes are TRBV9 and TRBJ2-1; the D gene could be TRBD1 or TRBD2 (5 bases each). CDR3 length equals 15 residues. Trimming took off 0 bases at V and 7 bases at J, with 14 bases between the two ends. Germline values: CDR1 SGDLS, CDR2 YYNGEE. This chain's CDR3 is CASSVVSGWGNEQFF. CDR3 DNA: TGTGCCAGCAGCGTAGTATCGGGCTGGGGGAATGAGCAGTTCTTC.

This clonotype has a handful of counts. CDR3 loop: CASSVPWLEGYYNEQFF. The CDR3 nucleotides read TGTGCCAGCAGTGTCCCCTGGTTAGAGGGGTACTACAATGAGCAGTTCTTC. This chain joins TRBV6-1 and TRBJ2-1; D could derive from TRBD1 or TRBD2 (5 bases each). This CDR3 is 17 amino acids long. Germline values: CDR1 MNHNS, CDR2 SASEGT. The germline V and J ends were trimmed by 4 bases and 3 bases, with 19 bases remaining between them.

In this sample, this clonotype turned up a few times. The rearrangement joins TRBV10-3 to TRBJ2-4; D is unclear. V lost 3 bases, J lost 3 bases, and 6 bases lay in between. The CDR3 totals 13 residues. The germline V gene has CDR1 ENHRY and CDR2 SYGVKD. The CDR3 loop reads CAISDTGKNIQYF. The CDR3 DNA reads TGTGCCATCAGTGACACCGGCAAAAACATTCAGTACTTC.

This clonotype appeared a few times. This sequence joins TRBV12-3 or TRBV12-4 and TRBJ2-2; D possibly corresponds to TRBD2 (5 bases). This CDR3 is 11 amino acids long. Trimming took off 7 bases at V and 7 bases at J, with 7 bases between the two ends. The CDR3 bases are TGTGCCAGCACCGGGGTCGGGGAGCTGTTTTTT. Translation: CASTGVGELFF.

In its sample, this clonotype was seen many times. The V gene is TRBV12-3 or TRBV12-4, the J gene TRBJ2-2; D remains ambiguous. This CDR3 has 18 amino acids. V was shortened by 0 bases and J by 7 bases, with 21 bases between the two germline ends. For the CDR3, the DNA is TGTGCCAGCAGTTTAGCGGCCCTAGGAAGTTATCACAGCGGGGAGCTGTTTTTT. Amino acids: CASSLAALGSYHSGELFF.

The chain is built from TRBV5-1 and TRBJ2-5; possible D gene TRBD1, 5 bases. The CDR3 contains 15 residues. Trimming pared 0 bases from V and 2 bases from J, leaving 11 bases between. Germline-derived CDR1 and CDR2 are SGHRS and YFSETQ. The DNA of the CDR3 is TGCGCCAGCAGCTTGGACGCGGACACGCAAGAGACCCAGTACTTC. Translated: CASSLDADTQETQYF.

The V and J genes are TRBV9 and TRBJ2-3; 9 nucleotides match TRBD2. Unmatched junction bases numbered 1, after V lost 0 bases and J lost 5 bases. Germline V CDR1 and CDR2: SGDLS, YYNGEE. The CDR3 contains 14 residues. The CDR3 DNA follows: TGTGCCAGCAGCGTAGTTAGCGGGAGAGATACGCAGTATTTT. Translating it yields CASSVVSGRDTQYF.

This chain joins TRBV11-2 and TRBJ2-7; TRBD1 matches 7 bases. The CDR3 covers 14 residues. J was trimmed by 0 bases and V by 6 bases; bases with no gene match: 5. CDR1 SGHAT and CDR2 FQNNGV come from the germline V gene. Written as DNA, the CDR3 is TGTGCCAGCAGGATGGACAGGCTCTCCTACGAGCAGTACTTC. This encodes CASRMDRLSYEQYF.

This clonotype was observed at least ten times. Written as DNA, the CDR3 is TGCAGCGTTGCAGGACAGGGTCCGAGCACAGATACGCAGTATTTT. Its protein is CSVAGQGPSTDTQYF. This chain joins TRBV29-1 and TRBJ2-3; TRBD1 matches at 8 bases. Trimming removed 4 bases from V and 0 bases from J; junction bases left unmatched: 6. Germline CDR1 and CDR2: SQVTM and ANQGSEA. The CDR3 length is 15 residues.

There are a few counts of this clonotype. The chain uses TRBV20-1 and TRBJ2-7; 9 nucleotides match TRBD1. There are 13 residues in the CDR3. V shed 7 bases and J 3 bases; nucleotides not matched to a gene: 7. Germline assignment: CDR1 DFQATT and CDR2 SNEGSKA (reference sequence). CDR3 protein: CSVRKDRGYEQYF. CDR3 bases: TGCAGTGTAAGGAAGGACAGGGGCTACGAGCAGTACTTC.

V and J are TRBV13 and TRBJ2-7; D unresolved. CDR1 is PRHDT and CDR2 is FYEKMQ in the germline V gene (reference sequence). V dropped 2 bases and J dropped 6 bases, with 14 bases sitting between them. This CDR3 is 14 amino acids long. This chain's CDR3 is CASSLFFGAPEQYF. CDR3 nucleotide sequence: TGTGCCAGCAGCTTATTTTTTGGAGCGCCCGAGCAGTACTTC.

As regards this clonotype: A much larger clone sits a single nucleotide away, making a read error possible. The CDR3 sequence: CASPWGNEQFF. CDR3 sequence (DNA): TGTGCCAGCCCCTGGGGGAATGAGCAGTTCTTC. The V and J genes are TRBV12-3 or TRBV12-4 and TRBJ2-1, with D perhaps given as TRBD1 or TRBD2 (5 bases each). The CDR3 consists of 11 residues. V was trimmed by 8 bases and J by 7 bases, leaving 9 bases between them.

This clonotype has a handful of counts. The CDR3 sequence: CSVELGELFF. CDR3 nucleotide sequence: TGCAGCGTTGAGCTCGGGGAGCTGTTTTTT. The chain couples TRBV29-1 to TRBJ2-2; D remains unclear. The V gene lost 3 bases and the J gene lost 7 bases, with 3 bases spanning the gap. The CDR3 sequence is 10 residues long. The germline V gene encodes CDR1 SQVTM and CDR2 ANQGSEA.

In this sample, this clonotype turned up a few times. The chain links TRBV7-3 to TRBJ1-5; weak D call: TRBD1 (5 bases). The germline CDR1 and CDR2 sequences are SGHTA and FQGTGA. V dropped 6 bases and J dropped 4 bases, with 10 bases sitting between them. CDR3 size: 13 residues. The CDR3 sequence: CASRMGPNQPQHF. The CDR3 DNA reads TGTGCCAGCAGGATGGGACCTAATCAGCCCCAGCATTTT.